Each of the 32 T cell receptor beta chains below was sequenced from the same sample in a study of cytomegalovirus exposure and HLA in healthy donors. PCR amplification relied on 60 Vbeta primers (plus 13 Jbeta primers). Sequenced by immunoSEQ multiplex PCR; TCRdb stores in-frame clones only, minus some. Of approximately 190,000 clones listed, just under 70% were seen once; the top ten hold less than 3%. The sequenced sample consisted of PBMCs. The receptors shown here come from a man aged 35 to 55 in good health and CMV-seropositive.

This clone was observed a handful of times. The V gene is TRBV5-1, the J gene TRBJ2-1; D gene ambiguous. Germline lookup yields CDR1 SGHRS and CDR2 YFSETQ. The CDR3 is 15 amino acids. V was pared by 2 bases and J by 5 bases, with 14 bases between. CDR3 sequence: CASSLLPTQNNEQFF. CDR3 coding DNA: TGCGCCAGCAGCTTACTACCCACACAAAACAATGAGCAGTTCTTC.

The V gene is TRBV7-6, the J gene TRBJ1-3, with D tentatively TRBD1 (6 bases). CDR3 length equals 14 residues. V lost 7 bases to trimming and J lost 3 bases, with 13 bases between them. CDR1 and CDR2 from the germline V gene are SGHVS and FNYEAQ. CDR3 sequence: CASTRYRDGNTIYF. The DNA for the CDR3 is TGTGCCAGCACTAGATACAGGGATGGAAACACCATATATTTT.

Here the CDR3 reads CASSLRSIAYNSPLHF. The DNA of the CDR3 is TGCGCCAGCAGCTTGAGGAGTATAGCCTATAATTCACCCCTCCACTTT. The rearrangement uses TRBV5-1 and TRBJ1-6; no clear D gene. The germline V gene encodes CDR1 SGHRS and CDR2 YFSETQ. This CDR3 has 16 residues. Trimming shortened V by 1 base and J by 2 bases, and 10 bases separated the two germline ends.

This clone was picked up a small number of times. The chain employs TRBV7-9 and TRBJ1-2, with 10 bases fitting TRBD1. There are 16 residues in the CDR3. The germline V gene encodes CDR1 SEHNR and CDR2 FQNEAQ (reference sequence). V dropped 5 bases and J dropped 1; count of bases not matched to a gene: 7. CDR3: CASSLFDRGRNYGYTF. The CDR3 DNA sequence: TGTGCCAGCAGCCTCTTTGACAGGGGGCGTAACTATGGCTACACCTTC.

V gene TRBV29-1 combines with J gene TRBJ2-7, with D tentatively TRBD1 (5 bases). V was shortened by 4 bases and J by 2 bases, with 9 bases between the two germline ends. Germline V gene sequence: CDR1 SQVTM, CDR2 ANQGSEA. CDR3 size: 12 residues. CDR3 in DNA: TGCAGCGTTGGACAGAATCCCTACGAGCAGTACTTC. Translation gives CSVGQNPYEQYF.

This clone has just a few counts. The chain is built from TRBV29-1 and TRBJ2-1, with D possibly being TRBD2 (6 bases). The ends were cut back, 4 bases at V and 3 bases at J, with 10 bases in the middle. This CDR3 comprises 13 residues. CDR1 and CDR2 from the germline V gene are SQVTM and ANQGSEA. CDR3 sequence reads: CSVGGDYYNEQFF. CDR3 bases: TGCAGCGTTGGGGGGGATTACTACAATGAGCAGTTCTTC.

The chain recombines TRBV14 with TRBJ1-1; tentatively, D is TRBD1 (6 bases). The germline gives CDR1 SGHDN, CDR2 FVKESK. The CDR3 has 17 amino acids. V lost 1 base, J lost 5 bases, and 20 bases lay in between. This CDR3 reads CASSQVGQGRKETEAFF. CDR3 bases: TGTGCCAGCAGCCAAGTGGGTCAGGGGCGGAAGGAAACTGAAGCTTTCTTT.

This chain uses TRBV7-9 with TRBJ2-3, with TRBD2 identical over 11 bases. CDR3 length equals 19 residues. Looked up from germline, CDR1 is SEHNR and CDR2 is FQNEAQ (reference sequence). J was trimmed by 4 bases and V by 3 bases; bases with no gene match: 15. The CDR3 DNA reads as TGTGCCAGCAGCTTTAGTACTAGCGGGGGTGGGCCGGCCCCAGATACGCAGTATTTT. The encoded protein is CASSFSTSGGGPAPDTQYF.

CDR3 DNA sequence: TGTGCCAGCAGCGGGGGACAGGGGGACACTGAAGCTTTCTTT. It encodes CASSGGQGDTEAFF. The rearrangement links TRBV5-5 to TRBJ1-1; 11 bases align to TRBD1. The CDR3 spans 14 residues. Per the germline V gene, CDR1 is SGHKS and CDR2 is YYEKEE (reference sequence). V was pared by 4 bases and J by 3 bases, with 2 bases of the junction left unmatched.

The genes are TRBV7-9 and TRBJ1-5; D unresolved. The CDR3 totals 14 residues. V was trimmed by 5 bases and J by 7 bases, leaving 15 bases between them. The germline V gene has CDR1 SEHNR and CDR2 FQNEAQ (reference sequence). The CDR3 DNA reads TGTGCCAGCAGCCTCTCCCCAGGTCGACAGCCCCAGCATTTT. Residues: CASSLSPGRQPQHF.

Comment on this clone: Here the CDR3 omits its conserved ending phenylalanine or tryptophan, so a read error is the likely source. The chain is built from TRBV7-3 and TRBJ2-7; no clear D gene. Germline CDR1 SGHTA, CDR2 FQGTGA. V was cut by 6 bases and J by 0 bases, with 9 bases left in between. The CDR3 consists of 13 residues. CDR3 sequence: CASSRASSYEQYL. The CDR3 nucleotides read TGTGCCAGCAGTCGAGCGAGCTCCTACGAGCAGTACCTC.

The V and J genes are TRBV2 and TRBJ1-2; D is unresolved. Germline CDR1 SNHLY, CDR2 FYNNEI. Trimming took 4 bases from V and 2 from J, leaving 11 bases between them. This CDR3 is 14 amino acids long. The CDR3 loop reads CASSGSEANYGYTF. For the CDR3, the DNA is TGTGCCAGCAGTGGGAGCGAGGCGAACTATGGCTACACCTTC.

The gene calls are TRBV27 and TRBJ1-5, with D hard to call. The CDR3 has 13 residues. Trimming pared 5 bases from V and 6 bases from J, leaving 11 bases between. Germline loops: CDR1 MNHEY, CDR2 SMNVEV (reference sequence). In nucleotides, the CDR3 is TGTGCCAGCAGTACCAGGTTAGGTCAGCCCCAGCATTTT. Residues: CASSTRLGQPQHF.

The V gene is TRBV2, the J gene TRBJ1-4; D possibly corresponds to TRBD1 (6 bases). The germline V and J ends were trimmed by 9 bases and 2 bases, with 10 bases remaining between them. This CDR3 contains 13 residues. Germline values: CDR1 SNHLY, CDR2 FYNNEI. The CDR3 spells CASYRDTNEKLFF. CDR3 nucleotides: TGTGCCAGTTACAGGGATACTAATGAAAAACTGTTTTTT.

This chain links TRBV6-1 with TRBJ2-7; TRBD1 aligns across 8 bases. The germline gives CDR1 MNHNS, CDR2 SASEGT. The CDR3 spans 15 residues. After removal of 6 bases from V and 0 bases from J, the junction contained 7 bases not matched to a gene. DNA for the CDR3: TGTGCCAGCAGCCGCACAGGGGGACTCTCCTACGAGCAGTACTTC. This encodes CASSRTGGLSYEQYF.

The chain couples TRBV29-1 to TRBJ2-1; 8 bases match TRBD2. Germline V gene sequence: CDR1 SQVTM, CDR2 ANQGSEA. With V trimmed by 2 bases and J by 6 bases, 15 bases remained unmatched. This CDR3 comprises 17 residues. CDR3 DNA: TGCAGCGTTGAATTGATGTTAGCGGGGTTCCTTCTCAATGAGCAGTTCTTC. It yields the protein CSVELMLAGFLLNEQFF.

This clone was counted only a few times. V usage is TRBV28 and J usage is TRBJ2-3; 7 bases line up with TRBD1. Looked up from germline, CDR1 is MDHEN and CDR2 is SYDVKM. V was clipped by 5 bases and J by 5 bases; unmatched bases: 7. This CDR3 comprises 14 residues. The CDR3 nucleotides read TGTGCCAGCAGTCAACAACAGGGGATAGATACGCAGTATTTT. Translated, it gives CASSQQQGIDTQYF. The whole variable domain, remainder taken from reference TRBV28 and TRBJ2-3, is DVKVTQSSRYLVKRTGEKVFLECVQDMDHENMFWYRQDPGLGLRLIYFSYDVKMKEKGDIPEGYSVSREKKERFSLILESASTNQTSMYLCASSQQQGIDTQYFGPGTRLTVL.

The chain carries TRBV4-2 and TRBJ1-2; possible D gene TRBD1, 6 bases. The CDR3 covers 15 residues. The germline V gene encodes CDR1 LGHNA and CDR2 YNFKEQ. The V end was cut by 0 bases, the J end by 5 bases, with 13 bases between. The CDR3 sequence is CASSQDRGGLYGYTF. CDR3 DNA sequence: TGTGCCAGCAGCCAAGATAGGGGGGGGCTGTATGGCTACACCTTC.

This chain uses TRBV6-1 with TRBJ1-5; the match to TRBD1 covers 7 bases. This CDR3 spans 15 amino acids. With V trimmed by 10 bases and J by 5 bases, 14 bases remained unmatched. Germline CDR1 and CDR2: MNHNS and SASEGT. CDR3 sequence reads: CATSRDREPDQPQHF. The CDR3 DNA reads as TGTGCCACCTCTCGGGACAGAGAACCTGATCAGCCCCAGCATTTT.

J is TRBJ1-1 and V is TRBV28, with D possibly TRBD1 on 5 matching bases. V was clipped by 5 bases and J by 1 base, with 11 bases between them. The CDR3 length is 14 residues. CDR1 is MDHEN, CDR2 SYDVKM, per germline. In DNA, the CDR3 is TGTGCCAGCAGTGGAAGGACAACGAACACTGAAGCTTTCTTT. Residues: CASSGRTTNTEAFF.

This clone was picked up a small number of times. V and J are TRBV25-1 and TRBJ1-1, with D possibly being TRBD1 (6 bases). V was cut by 1 base and J by 0 bases, with 9 bases left in between. The germline V gene has CDR1 MGHDK and CDR2 SYGVNS. CDR3 length: 15 amino acids. As DNA, the CDR3 is TGTGCCAGCAGTGAATCCGGGGACATGAACACTGAAGCTTTCTTT. It yields the protein CASSESGDMNTEAFF.

The chain has TRBV19 and TRBJ1-5; D perhaps matches TRBD1 (5 bases). Looked up from germline, CDR1 is LNHDA and CDR2 is SQIVND (reference sequence). V was cut by 11 bases and J by 7 bases, with 18 bases left in between. The length of the CDR3 is 13 residues. The DNA of the CDR3 is TGTGCCTCCCAGATTGGGGGAGGGCAGCCCCAGCATTTT. It codes for CASQIGGGQPQHF. The entire variable domain, with the rest obtained from reference TRBV19 and TRBJ1-5, is as follows: DGGITQSPKYLFRKEGQNVTLSCEQNLNHDAMYWYRQDPGQGLRLIYYSQIVNDFQKGDIAEGYSVSREKKESFPLTVTSAQKNPTAFYLCASQIGGGQPQHFGDGTRLSIL.

The rearrangement uses TRBV25-1 and TRBJ2-5, with D unclear. The V end lost 5 bases, the J end lost 4 bases, and 5 bases lay between the germline ends. This CDR3 region has 11 residues. CDR1 MGHDK and CDR2 SYGVNS come from the germline V gene. CDR3 in DNA: TGTGCCAGCAGTTTCGGAGAGACCCAGTACTTC. Encoded protein: CASSFGETQYF.

The chain recombines TRBV28 with TRBJ1-1, with D possibly TRBD1 on 5 matching bases. Germline assignment: CDR1 MDHEN and CDR2 SYDVKM. The CDR3 sequence is 13 residues long. Between the trimmed V and J ends, which lost 3 bases and 3 bases, there was a span of 8 bases. The CDR3 protein is CASSFPRDTEAFF. The CDR3 DNA follows: TGTGCCAGCAGTTTCCCCAGGGACACTGAAGCTTTCTTT.

This rearrangement joins TRBV6-1 to TRBJ2-2; no clear D gene. The CDR3 is 12 residues long. CDR1 and CDR2 from the germline V gene are MNHNS and SASEGT. The V gene lost 8 bases and the J gene lost 2 bases, with 6 bases spanning the gap. The CDR3 sequence: CASRQNTGELFF. DNA for the CDR3: TGTGCCAGCCGACAAAACACCGGGGAGCTGTTTTTT.

The rearrangement uses TRBV5-1 and TRBJ2-2; TRBD2 is a possible D gene (5 bases). Germline lookup yields CDR1 SGHRS and CDR2 YFSETQ. Trimming took 4 bases from V and 1 from J, leaving 23 bases between them. The CDR3 runs 19 residues. CDR3 region: CASSPIRGGAGKNTGELFF. The DNA of the CDR3 is TGCGCCAGCAGCCCAATTCGGGGTGGAGCCGGGAAGAACACCGGGGAGCTGTTTTTT. Full variable domain (remainder filled in from reference TRBV5-1 and TRBJ2-2): KAGVTQTPRYLIKTRGQQVTLSCSPISGHRSVSWYQQTPGQGLQFLFEYFSETQRNKGNFPGRFSGRQFSNSRSEMNVSTLELGDSALYLCASSPIRGGAGKNTGELFFGEGSRLTVL.

V and J are TRBV27 and TRBJ2-2; 7 nucleotides align to TRBD1. The CDR3 runs to 16 residues. The V segment lost 3 bases and the J segment 1 base; nucleotides outside the gene matches: 5. The germline V gene has CDR1 MNHEY and CDR2 SMNVEV (reference sequence). The CDR3 DNA reads TGTGCCAGCAGTTTCCATCAGGGGGTGAACACCGGGGAGCTGTTTTTT. This translates into CASSFHQGVNTGELFF.

V gene TRBV7-9 combines with J gene TRBJ2-1, with a possible D match to TRBD1 (6 bases). Germline CDR1 is SEHNR and CDR2 is FQNEAQ (reference sequence). V lost 5 bases, J lost 6 bases, and 17 bases lay in between. This CDR3 spans 15 amino acids. As DNA, the CDR3 is TGTGCCAGCAGCGTAACAGGGTTTGGGATCAATGAGCAGTTCTTC. This gives the protein CASSVTGFGINEQFF.

CDR3 protein: CASSLMRGKETQYF. CDR3 DNA: TGTGCCAGCAGCTTAATGCGAGGGAAGGAGACCCAGTACTTC. The rearrangement joins TRBV7-6 to TRBJ2-5; perhaps TRBD2 as D (5 bases). This CDR3 spans 14 amino acids. V gave up 2 bases and J gave up 5 bases, with 12 bases separating them. The germline V gene has CDR1 SGHVS and CDR2 FNYEAQ.

The genes are TRBV7-9 and TRBJ2-6; D remains unclear. Between the trimmed V and J ends, which lost 5 bases and 0 bases, there was a span of 14 bases. The V gene's germline CDR1 is SEHNR and CDR2 FQNEAQ (reference sequence). The CDR3 contains 17 residues. CDR3 sequence: CASSPSGRPSGANVLTF. CDR3 nucleotide sequence: TGTGCCAGCAGCCCGTCCGGCAGGCCCTCTGGGGCCAACGTCCTGACTTTC.

This clone came up once. For the CDR3, the DNA is TGTGCCAGCAGCTTAGCAGGGAGGGTAGAAACCGGGGAGCTGTTTTTT. This gives the protein CASSLAGRVETGELFF. V and J are TRBV7-6 and TRBJ2-2, with TRBD2 identical over 7 bases. The germline V gene encodes CDR1 SGHVS and CDR2 FNYEAQ. The CDR3 spans 16 residues. Trimming cost V 0 bases and J 5 bases; bases outside gene matches: 6.

This clone was picked up one time. The chain carries TRBV13 and TRBJ2-3, with 12 bases lining up with TRBD2. The CDR3 is made up of 19 amino acids. Trimming took 4 bases from V and 3 from J; bases not matched to a gene: 14. Germline values: CDR1 PRHDT, CDR2 FYEKMQ (reference sequence). CDR3 loop: CASSCLYPSGGDGTDTQYF. In DNA, the CDR3 is TGTGCCAGCAGCTGCCTATATCCTAGCGGGGGGGACGGAACAGATACGCAGTATTTT.